The following is a T cell receptor (beta chain) sequence with its context. This sample was taken from a study of T cell changes during pregnancy in multiple sclerosis. Repertoires were generated with immunoSEQ multiplex PCR, while TCRdb's copy carries only in-frame clones and drops some. The sample comprises over 65,000 clones, roughly nine tenths of which are singletons, and over 0.65% rests with the top ten. The CDR3 totals 14 residues. V gave up 5 bases and J gave up 5 bases, with 16 bases separating them. The germline gives CDR1 SGHTA, CDR2 FQGTGA. Specimen: peripheral blood, collected in the second trimester of pregnancy. This receptor was identified in a female donor with multiple sclerosis, enrolled in a pregnancy study. V is TRBV7-3 and J is TRBJ2-7, with D possibly being TRBD2 (7 bases). In DNA form, the CDR3 reads TGTGCCAGCAGCGTGCTCGGGGGGCCCGACGAGCAGTACTTC. This codes for CASSVLGGPDEQYF.